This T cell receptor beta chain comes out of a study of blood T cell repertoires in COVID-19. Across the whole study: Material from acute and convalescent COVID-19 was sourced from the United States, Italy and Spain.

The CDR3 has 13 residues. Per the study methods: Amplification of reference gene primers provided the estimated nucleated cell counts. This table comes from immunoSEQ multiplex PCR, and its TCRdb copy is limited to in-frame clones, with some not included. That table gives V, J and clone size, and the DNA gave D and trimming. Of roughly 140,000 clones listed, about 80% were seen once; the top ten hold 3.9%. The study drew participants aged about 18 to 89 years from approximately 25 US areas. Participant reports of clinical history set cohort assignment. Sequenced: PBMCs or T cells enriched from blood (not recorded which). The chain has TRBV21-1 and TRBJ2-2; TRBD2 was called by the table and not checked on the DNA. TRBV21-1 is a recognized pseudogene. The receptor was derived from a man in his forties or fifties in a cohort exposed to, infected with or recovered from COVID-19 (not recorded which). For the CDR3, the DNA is TGTGCCAGCAGCAAAGTAGTCGCCGGGGAGCTGTTTTTT. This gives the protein CASSKVVAGELFF.